This T cell receptor beta chain is drawn from a study of T-cell reconstitution after alpha-beta-depleted transplantation in children. Regarding the study as a whole: Surviving recipient T cells and intrathymic progenitors accounted for some patients' high TCRbeta diversity at day 60. T-cell counts and diversity at one year post-transplant came mainly from newly produced T cells. Roughly two months post-transplant, alpha-beta T cells reportedly originated from several hundred graft clones that had expanded.

Worth noting for this clonotype: Its antigen remains unknown.

Unique molecular identifiers were used to barcode this TCRbeta library. TCRdb fed the PCR reads into MiXCR, producing one record per CDR3 protein. The sample consists of 800,000 to 1,000,000 distinct CDR3 sequences, under 30% of them appearing once. The V gene lost 4 bases and the J gene lost 0 bases, with 9 bases spanning the gap. This CDR3 is 15 amino acids long. Germline assignment: CDR1 LGHNA and CDR2 YSLEER. The sample in question was PBMCs, mostly from graft donor cells, obtained 360 days after TCRalphabeta/CD19-depleted stem cell transplant. This rearrangement joins TRBV4-3 to TRBJ2-2; D possibly matches TRBD1 or TRBD2 (5 bases each). This TCR came from a boy in the first two years of life who had a stem cell transplant for SCID, so the T cells may come from the graft donor. The CDR3: CASSRGPPNTGELFF. In nucleotides, the CDR3 is TGCGCCAGCAGCCGGGGACCACCGAACACCGGGGAGCTGTTTTTT.